These 15 T cell receptor beta chains were sequenced from one sample in a study of siplizumab effects on memory and regulatory T cells. Profiling relied on immunoSEQ multiplex PCR, and the TCRdb table lists in-frame clones only, not all of them. The sample lists around 87,000 clones, over 80% occurring once. The sequenced sample consisted of CD4+ T cells sorted from blood. Source of these receptors: a human donor in good health.

The CDR3: CASSLDPQGRHEQYF. The CDR3 region has the DNA TGTGCCAGCAGCTTGGACCCACAGGGTCGCCACGAGCAGTACTTC. The J gene is TRBJ2-7, the V gene TRBV5-6; weak D call: TRBD1 (6 bases). Germline CDR1 reads SGHDT; CDR2 reads YYEEEE. The CDR3 loop spans 15 amino acids. V lost 0 bases and J lost 5, with 15 bases in between.

This chain links TRBV5-4 with TRBJ2-7; 15 bases are shared with TRBD2. V was pared by 1 base and J by 7 bases, with 6 bases of the junction left unmatched. Germline V gene sequence: CDR1 SGHNT, CDR2 YYREEE (reference sequence). The CDR3 runs 16 residues. CDR3 in DNA: TGTGCCAGCAGCTTGACGACCGGGACTAGCGGGAGGGAGCAGTACTTC. It specifies CASSLTTGTSGREQYF.

The table lists this clone with a few counts. The chain couples TRBV19 to TRBJ1-1, with no clear D. V was cut by 4 bases and J by 0 bases, with 9 bases left in between. Per the germline V gene, CDR1 is LNHDA and CDR2 is SQIVND (reference sequence). The CDR3 totals 14 residues. CDR3 sequence: CASSRSDVNTEAFF. As DNA, the CDR3 is TGTGCCAGTAGTAGGTCTGATGTGAACACTGAAGCTTTCTTT.

The chain recombines TRBV5-1 with TRBJ1-4; the match to TRBD1 covers 9 bases. The CDR3 has 15 residues. V shed 0 bases and J 7 bases; nucleotides not matched to a gene: 4. Germline V gene data show CDR1 as SGHRS and CDR2 as YFSETQ. CDR3 in amino acids: CASSLEGTGSEKLFF. In nucleotides, the CDR3 is TGCGCCAGCAGCTTGGAAGGGACAGGGAGTGAAAAACTGTTTTTT.

This clone was found a few times. The chain uses TRBV5-1 and TRBJ2-1; the match to TRBD2 covers 10 bases. V trimming: 1 base; J trimming: 5 bases; junction bases outside the gene matches: 3. Germline V gives CDR1 SGHRS, CDR2 YFSETQ. This CDR3 contains 15 residues. CDR3 sequence (DNA): TGCGCCAGCAGCTTGACTAGCGGGATCCACAATGAGCAGTTCTTC. This translates into CASSLTSGIHNEQFF.

This clone has a single count. The rearrangement uses TRBV19 and TRBJ1-5; D is unclear. CDR1 and CDR2 from the germline V gene are LNHDA and SQIVND (reference sequence). This CDR3 is 15 amino acids long. Trimming stripped 5 bases from V and 3 bases from J, with 14 bases between. The CDR3: CASSLGIIPNQPQHF. CDR3 DNA sequence: TGTGCCAGTAGTTTGGGAATAATTCCCAATCAGCCCCAGCATTTT.

The chain joins TRBV6-6 to TRBJ2-2; D is uncertain. Germline CDR1 and CDR2: MNHNY and SVGAGI (reference sequence). The CDR3 consists of 15 residues. The V and J ends lost 3 bases and 5 bases respectively, with 13 bases between them. The CDR3 loop reads CASSYRRSRTGELFF. The CDR3 DNA reads as TGTGCCAGCAGTTATAGAAGGTCTCGGACCGGGGAGCTGTTTTTT.

The genes are TRBV28 and TRBJ2-7; the D is unclear. From germline, CDR1 is MDHEN and CDR2 SYDVKM. V lost 6 bases and J lost 1, with 10 bases in between. There are 13 residues in the CDR3. CDR3 sequence: CASRVGPSYEQYF. CDR3 in DNA: TGTGCCAGCAGGGTCGGGCCGTCCTACGAGCAGTACTTC. Filled out from reference TRBV28 and TRBJ2-7, the complete variable domain reads DVKVTQSSRYLVKRTGEKVFLECVQDMDHENMFWYRQDPGLGLRLIYFSYDVKMKEKGDIPEGYSVSREKKERFSLILESASTNQTSMYLCASRVGPSYEQYFGPGTRLTVT.

V is TRBV6-5 and J is TRBJ2-1; D is perhaps TRBD1 (6 bases). The CDR3 is 14 residues long. Germline V gene sequence: CDR1 MNHEY, CDR2 SVGAGI. The V gene lost 5 bases and the J gene lost 5 bases, with 13 bases spanning the gap. CDR3 residues: CASSSRTADNEQFF. DNA of the CDR3: TGTGCCAGCAGTAGTCGGACAGCCGACAATGAGCAGTTCTTC.

The chain has TRBV19 and TRBJ2-3; the D gene is possibly TRBD1 (5 bases). V was trimmed by 5 bases and J by 7 bases, leaving 16 bases between them. CDR1 is LNHDA, CDR2 SQIVND, per germline (reference sequence). This CDR3 is 14 amino acids long. CDR3 protein: CASSSGPARNTQYF. The CDR3 DNA is TGTGCCAGTAGTTCAGGGCCAGCCAGGAATACGCAGTATTTT.

The gene calls are TRBV4-2 and TRBJ2-2; TRBD2 aligns across 11 bases. The CDR3 runs to 14 residues. Unmatched junction bases numbered 2, after V lost 6 bases and J lost 5 bases. CDR1 and CDR2 from the germline V gene are LGHNA and YNFKEQ. The CDR3 sequence: CASRTSGKTGELFF. CDR3 in DNA: TGTGCCAGCAGGACTAGCGGGAAGACCGGGGAGCTGTTTTTT.

The J gene is TRBJ1-3, the V gene TRBV18, with D possibly TRBD1 on 5 matching bases. The CDR3 has 14 amino acids. Trimming pared 3 bases from V and 10 bases from J, leaving 16 bases between. Germline CDR1 and CDR2: KGHSH and LQKENI. The CDR3 loop is CASSPVGQGSTIYF. DNA of the CDR3: TGTGCCAGCTCACCCGTCGGGCAGGGCAGTACCATATATTTT.

J is TRBJ2-1 and V is TRBV30; no firm D call. CDR1 GTSNPN and CDR2 SVGIG come from the germline V gene (reference sequence). This CDR3 region has 13 residues. V was trimmed by 7 bases and J by 0 bases, leaving 10 bases between them. The chain's CDR3 is CASAPRSYNEQFF. CDR3 bases: TGTGCCTCCGCCCCACGCTCCTACAATGAGCAGTTCTTC.

CDR3 in amino acids: CASSRTSGTKTKNIQYF. CDR3 DNA sequence: TGTGCCAGCTCAAGGACTAGCGGGACGAAGACCAAAAACATTCAGTACTTC. J is TRBJ2-4 and V is TRBV18, with 12 positions matching TRBD2. Germline values: CDR1 KGHSH, CDR2 LQKENI. This CDR3 has 17 residues. Unmatched junction bases numbered 7, after V lost 5 bases and J lost 2 bases.

The CDR3 protein is CASSPGTGASETQYF. The CDR3 DNA reads TGTGCCAGTAGTCCCGGGACAGGGGCATCGGAGACCCAGTACTTC. J is TRBJ2-5 and V is TRBV19, with TRBD1 matching 10 bases. Germline CDR1 LNHDA, CDR2 SQIVND (reference sequence). The CDR3 runs to 15 residues. The ends lost 5 bases at V and 5 bases at J; junction bases unmatched: 8.